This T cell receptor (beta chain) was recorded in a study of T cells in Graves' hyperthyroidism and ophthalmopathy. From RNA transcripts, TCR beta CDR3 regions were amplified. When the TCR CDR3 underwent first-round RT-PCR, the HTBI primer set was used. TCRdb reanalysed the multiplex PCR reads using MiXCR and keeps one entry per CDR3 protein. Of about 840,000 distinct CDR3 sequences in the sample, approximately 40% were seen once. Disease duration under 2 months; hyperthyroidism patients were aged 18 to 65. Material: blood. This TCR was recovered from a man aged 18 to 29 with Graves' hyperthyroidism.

The CDR3 DNA sequence: TGTGCCAGCAGCCAACCATACCCGGGACAGGGGTTGAACACCTTC. Protein sequence: CASSQPYPGQGLNTF. This sequence joins TRBV4-2 and TRBJ1-2, with 10 bases aligning to TRBD1. V dropped 2 bases and J dropped 12; count of bases not matched to a gene: 12. This CDR3 region has 15 residues. Germline V gene data show CDR1 as LGHNA and CDR2 as YNFKEQ.